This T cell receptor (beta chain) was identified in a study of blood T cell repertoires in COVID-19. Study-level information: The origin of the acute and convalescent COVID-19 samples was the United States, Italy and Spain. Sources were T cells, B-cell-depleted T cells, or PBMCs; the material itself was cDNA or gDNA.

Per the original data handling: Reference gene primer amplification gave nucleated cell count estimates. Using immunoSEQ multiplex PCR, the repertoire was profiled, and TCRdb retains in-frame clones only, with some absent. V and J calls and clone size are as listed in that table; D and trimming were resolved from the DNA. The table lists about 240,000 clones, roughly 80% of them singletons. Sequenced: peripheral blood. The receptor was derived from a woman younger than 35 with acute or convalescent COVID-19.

The CDR3 bases are TGTGCCAGCAGTTTCCACAGGGGGCCAGATACGCAGTATTTT. Protein: CASSFHRGPDTQYF. The chain carries TRBV28 and TRBJ2-3; 9 bases align to TRBD1. V trimming: 3 bases; J trimming: 4 bases; junction bases outside the gene matches: 2. Germline CDR1 and CDR2: MDHEN and SYDVKM. The CDR3 totals 14 residues.